This TCR beta chain came from a study of shared clonotypes between healthy human individuals. The CDR3 loop spans 15 amino acids. Germline trimming cut 8 bases from V and 3 bases from J; bases unmatched to any gene: 8. Germline V gene sequence: CDR1 LNHDA, CDR2 SQIVND (reference sequence). An even split of each subset's genomic DNA across several immunoSEQ plates was performed. Sequencing was performed with immunoSEQ multiplex PCR; in TCRdb, only in-frame clones are kept and a portion is missing. The sample holds roughly 500,000 clones, 76% seen once. The sample was PBMCs. This sequence joins TRBV19 and TRBJ2-1; TRBD2 matches at 9 bases. This TCR was recovered from a woman aged 40 to 50 in good health. Some clones in this sample may be carry-over from other donors' samples. The CDR3 nucleotides read TGTGCCAGTGCGCCGATAGCGGGAGTCTACAATGAGCAGTTCTTC. It encodes CASAPIAGVYNEQFF. Full variable domain (remainder filled in from reference TRBV19 and TRBJ2-1): DGGITQSPKYLFRKEGQNVTLSCEQNLNHDAMYWYRQDPGQGLRLIYYSQIVNDFQKGDIAEGYSVSREKKESFPLTVTSAQKNPTAFYLCASAPIAGVYNEQFFGPGTRLTVL.